Detailed here is one TCR beta chain. The antigen is undetermined. About 0.45 to 1 ug RNA was reverse transcribed with random hexamers. By means of immunoSEQ multiplex PCR, TCR beta CDR3 spanning 54 Vbeta and 13 Jbeta underwent amplification. TCRdb called the immunoSEQ multiplex PCR reads again in MiXCR, with one record for every CDR3 protein. This sample has 100,000 to 150,000 distinct CDR3 sequences, with around 80% found just once. This sample was taken from a study of CD8 T cells in Susac syndrome. General study results and limits: The study admitted that it had a relatively small number of individuals in its TCR sequencing and HLA analysis.

The V gene end was trimmed by 5 bases and the J gene end by 0 bases; junction bases not matched to a gene: 3. The CDR3 covers 15 residues. Germline loops: CDR1 MGHDK, CDR2 SYGVNS. In blood CD8+ and CD4+ T cells, TCR beta underwent sequencing. It was treatment-naive patients with stable or active relapsing-remitting disease who made up the multiple sclerosis controls. This clonotype originated in a human donor with multiple sclerosis. V and J are TRBV25-1 and TRBJ2-1, with 8 bases fitting TRBD2. Sequencing used CD8+ T cells from PBMCs. The CDR3 nucleotides are TGTGCCAGCAGTCAGCGGGGGAGCTCCTACAATGAGCAGTTCTTC. It specifies CASSQRGSSYNEQFF.